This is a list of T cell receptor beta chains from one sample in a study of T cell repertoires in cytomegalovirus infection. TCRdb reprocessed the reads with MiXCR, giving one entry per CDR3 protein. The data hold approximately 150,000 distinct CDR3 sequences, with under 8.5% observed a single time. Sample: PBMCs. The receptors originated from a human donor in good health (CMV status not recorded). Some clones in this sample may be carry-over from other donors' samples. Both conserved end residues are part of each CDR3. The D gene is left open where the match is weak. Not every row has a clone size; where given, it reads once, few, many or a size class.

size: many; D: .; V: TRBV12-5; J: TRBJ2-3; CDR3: CASSGETDTQYF; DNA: TGTGCTAGTTCCGGGGAGACAGATACGCAGTATTTT
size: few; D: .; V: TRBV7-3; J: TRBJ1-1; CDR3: CASSLLGGGETEAFF; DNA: TGTGCCAGCAGCTTGTTGGGCGGAGGAGAAACTGAAGCTTTCTTT
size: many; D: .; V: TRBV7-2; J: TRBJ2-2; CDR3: CASSSQATGELFF; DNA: TGTGCCAGTTCCAGCCAGGCCACCGGGGAGCTGTTTTTT
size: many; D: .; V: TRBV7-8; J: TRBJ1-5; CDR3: CASSHDRLGGQPQHF; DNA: TGTGCCAGCAGCCACGATCGGCTGGGGGGTCAGCCCCAGCATTTT
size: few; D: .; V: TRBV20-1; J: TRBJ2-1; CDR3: CSARDQTNEQFF; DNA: TGCAGTGCTAGAGACCAAACCAATGAGCAGTTCTTC
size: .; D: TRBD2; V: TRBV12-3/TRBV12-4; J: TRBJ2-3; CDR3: CASSSGTRRLAQYF; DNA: TGTGCCAGCAGTTCGGGGACTAGACGTTTGGCGCAGTATTTT
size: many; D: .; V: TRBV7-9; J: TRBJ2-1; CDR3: CASSSGGQRVPNEQFF; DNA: TGTGCCAGCAGCTCCGGGGGACAGCGCGTCCCCAATGAGCAGTTCTTC
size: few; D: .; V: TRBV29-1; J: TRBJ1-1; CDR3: CSVEPGATEAFF; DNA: TGCAGCGTTGAACCGGGGGCCACTGAAGCTTTCTTT
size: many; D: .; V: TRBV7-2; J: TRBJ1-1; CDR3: CASSSSQNTEAFF; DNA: TGTGCCAGCAGTTCTAGCCAGAACACTGAAGCTTTCTTT
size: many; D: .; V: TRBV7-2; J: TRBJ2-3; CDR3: CASSSFTSTDTQYF; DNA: TGTGCCAGCAGCTCATTTACTAGCACAGATACGCAGTATTTT
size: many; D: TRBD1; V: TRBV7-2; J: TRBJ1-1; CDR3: CASSLRQGVLQNTEAFF; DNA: TGTGCCAGCAGCTTACGACAGGGGGTCCTGCAGAACACTGAAGCTTTCTTT
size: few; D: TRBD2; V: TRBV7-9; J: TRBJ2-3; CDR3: CASSREGQNTDTQYF; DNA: TGTGCCAGCAGCCGGGAGGGGCAGAACACAGATACGCAGTATTTT
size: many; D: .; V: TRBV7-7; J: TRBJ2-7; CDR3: CASSPAQGYEQYF; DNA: TGTGCCAGCAGCCCGGCACAGGGCTACGAGCAGTACTTC
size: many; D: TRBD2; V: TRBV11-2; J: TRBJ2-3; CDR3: CASSFLAGGTDTQYF; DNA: TGTGCCAGCAGCTTCCTAGCGGGGGGCACAGATACGCAGTATTTT
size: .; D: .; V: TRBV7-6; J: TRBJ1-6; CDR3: CASSLEGAPSPLHF; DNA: TGTGCCAGCAGCTTAGAAGGAGCCCCTTCACCCCTCCACTTT
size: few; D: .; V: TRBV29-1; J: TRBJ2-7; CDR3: CSVVYRPYEQYF; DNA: TGCAGCGTTGTGTACCGTCCCTACGAGCAGTACTTC
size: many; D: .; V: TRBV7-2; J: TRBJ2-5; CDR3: CASSLDMETQYF; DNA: TGTGCCAGCAGCTTAGATATGGAGACCCAGTACTTC
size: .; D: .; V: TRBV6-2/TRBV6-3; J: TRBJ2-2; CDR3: CASTEGTPGELFF; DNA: TGTGCCAGCACCGAAGGGACCCCTGGGGAGCTGTTTTTT
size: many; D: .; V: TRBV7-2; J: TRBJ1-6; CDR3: CASSLAGGNSYNSPLHF; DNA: TGTGCCAGCAGCTTAGCGGGGGGTAACTCCTATAATTCACCCCTCCACTTT
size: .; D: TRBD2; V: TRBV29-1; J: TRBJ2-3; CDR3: CSVDLAERTDTQYF; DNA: TGCAGCGTAGATCTAGCGGAAAGGACAGATACGCAGTATTTT
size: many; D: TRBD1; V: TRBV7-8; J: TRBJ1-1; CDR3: CASSLKQGGTEAFF; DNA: TGTGCCAGCAGCTTGAAACAGGGGGGCACTGAAGCTTTCTTT
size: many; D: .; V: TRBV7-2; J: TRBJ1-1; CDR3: CASSLLGVITEAFF; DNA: TGTGCCAGCAGCTTACTCGGGGTTATCACTGAAGCTTTCTTT
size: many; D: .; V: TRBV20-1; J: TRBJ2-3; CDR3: CSATGDTDTQYF; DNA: TGCAGTGCCACCGGGGACACAGATACGCAGTATTTT
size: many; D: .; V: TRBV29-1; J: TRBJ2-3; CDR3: CSVGLGPDTQYF; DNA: TGCAGCGTTGGATTGGGCCCAGATACGCAGTATTTT
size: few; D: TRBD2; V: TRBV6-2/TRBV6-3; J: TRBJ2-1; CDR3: CASRPRLAGNEQFF; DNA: TGTGCCAGCAGACCAAGACTAGCGGGGAATGAGCAGTTCTTC
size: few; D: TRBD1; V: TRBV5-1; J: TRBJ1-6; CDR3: CASSSGTGTNTNNSPLHF; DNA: TGCGCCAGCAGCTCCGGGACAGGGACAAATACCAATAATTCACCCCTCCACTTT
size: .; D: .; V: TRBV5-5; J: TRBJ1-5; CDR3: CASSPGGTPPQHF; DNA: TGTGCCAGCAGCCCGGGGGGGACCCCACCCCAGCATTTT
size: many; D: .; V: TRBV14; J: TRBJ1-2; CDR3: CASSLGPLNYGYTF; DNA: TGTGCCAGCAGCCTGGGACCTCTAAACTATGGCTACACCTTC
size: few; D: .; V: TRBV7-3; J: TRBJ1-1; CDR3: CASSPFRRGWNTEAFF; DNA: TGTGCCAGCAGCCCCTTTAGACGGGGGTGGAACACTGAAGCTTTCTTT
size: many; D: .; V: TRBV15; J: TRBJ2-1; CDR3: CATSRNGRDRHYNEQFF; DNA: TGTGCCACCAGCAGGAATGGGAGGGACAGACACTACAATGAGCAGTTCTTC
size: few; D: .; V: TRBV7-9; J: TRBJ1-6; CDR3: CASTQSGTRGNSPLHF; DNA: TGTGCCAGCACACAATCCGGGACACGGGGCAATTCACCCCTCCACTTT
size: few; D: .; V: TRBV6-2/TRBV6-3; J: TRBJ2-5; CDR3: CASSYNGELRKTQYF; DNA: TGTGCCAGCAGTTACAACGGCGAGTTGAGGAAGACCCAGTACTTC
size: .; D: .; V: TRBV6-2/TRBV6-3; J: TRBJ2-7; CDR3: CATGRNYEQYF; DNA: TGTGCCACGGGGCGAAACTACGAGCAGTACTTC
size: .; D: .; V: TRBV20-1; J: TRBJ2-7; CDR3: CSAGRDGVGDEQYF; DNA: TGCAGTGCTGGAAGGGACGGCGTGGGCGACGAGCAGTACTTC
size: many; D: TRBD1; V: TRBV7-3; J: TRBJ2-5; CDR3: CASSLNPGTGKETQYF; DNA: TGTGCCAGCAGCTTAAACCCCGGGACAGGGAAAGAGACCCAGTACTTC
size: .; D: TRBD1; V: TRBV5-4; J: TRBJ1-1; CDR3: CASSLADRGYTGTEAFF; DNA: TGTGCCAGCAGCTTGGCGGACAGGGGATATACGGGCACTGAAGCTTTCTTT
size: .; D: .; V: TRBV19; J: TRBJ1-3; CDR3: CASSVRHLSTGNTTYF; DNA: TGTGCCAGTAGTGTTCGACACCTTTCTACTGGAAACACCACATATTTT
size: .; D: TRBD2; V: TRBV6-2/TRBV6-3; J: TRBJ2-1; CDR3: CASSYDTSGYNEQFF; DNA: TGTGCCAGCAGTTACGATACTAGCGGTTACAATGAGCAGTTCTTC
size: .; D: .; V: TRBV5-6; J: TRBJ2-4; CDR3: CASSLGHRRFENIQYF; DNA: TGTGCCAGCAGCTTGGGGCACAGGAGGTTTGAAAACATTCAGTACTTC
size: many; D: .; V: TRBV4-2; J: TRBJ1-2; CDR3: CASSQDHGSSHYGYTF; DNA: TGTGCCAGCAGCCAAGATCATGGCAGCAGCCACTATGGCTACACCTTC